The clone carrying this T cell receptor (beta chain) appeared a few times. The antigen is unknown. The data originate from a study of radiotherapy plus CTLA-4 blockade in lung cancer. Study conclusions and caveats: The best prediction of response reportedly came from early blood T cell clone dynamics, with interferon-beta.

CTLA-4 blockade with ipilimumab, together with focal radiation, was given to patients with chemo-refractory metastatic non-small-cell lung cancer. The assay was immunoSEQ multiplex PCR, and TCRdb's table has in-frame clones only and misses some. In the table there are tens of thousands of clones, 55% to 75% of which are singletons. The receptor comes from a human donor with non-small cell lung cancer who had stable disease on radiotherapy plus ipilimumab. Sequencing used peripheral blood, obtained from a patient treated with radiotherapy plus ipilimumab.

As DNA, the CDR3 is TGTGCCAGCAGCGTGCTCGAGGGACAGGGGGCAAGAGGGCGATATGGCTACACCTTC. Amino acids: CASSVLEGQGARGRYGYTF. This chain connects TRBV9 to TRBJ1-2; 12 nucleotides agree with TRBD1. Germline-derived CDR1 and CDR2 are SGDLS and YYNGEE. V lost 2 bases, J lost 5 bases, and 16 bases stayed unmatched. CDR3 length: 19 residues. Variable domain in full (rest from reference TRBV9 and TRBJ1-2): DSGVTQTPKHLITATGQRVTLRCSPRSGDLSVYWYQQSLDQGLQFLIQYYNGEERAKGNILERFSAQQFPDLHSELNLSSLELGDSALYFCASSVLEGQGARGRYGYTFGSGTRLTVV.